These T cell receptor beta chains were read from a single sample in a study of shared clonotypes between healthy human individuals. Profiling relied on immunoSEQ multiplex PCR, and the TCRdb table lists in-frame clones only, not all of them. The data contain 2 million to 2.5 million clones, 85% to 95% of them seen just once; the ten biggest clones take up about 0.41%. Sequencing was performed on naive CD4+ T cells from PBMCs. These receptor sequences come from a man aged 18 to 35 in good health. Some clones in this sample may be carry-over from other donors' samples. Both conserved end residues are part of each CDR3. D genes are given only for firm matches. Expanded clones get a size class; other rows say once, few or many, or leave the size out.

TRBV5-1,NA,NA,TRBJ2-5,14,CASSLNPSQETQYF
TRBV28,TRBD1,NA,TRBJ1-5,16,CASSSTGAAGNQPQHF
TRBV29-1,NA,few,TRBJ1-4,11,CSLTAGGKLFF
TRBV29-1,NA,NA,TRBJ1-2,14,CSVEEPAPNYGYTF
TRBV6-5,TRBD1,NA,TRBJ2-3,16,CASSYAAGGYRDTQYF
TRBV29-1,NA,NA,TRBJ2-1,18,CSVEYLGVGGRSVGEQFF
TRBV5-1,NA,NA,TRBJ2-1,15,CASSSDIRTYNEQFF
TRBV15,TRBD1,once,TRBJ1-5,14,CATSRYGDRQFSHF
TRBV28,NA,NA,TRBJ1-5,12,CASSLQIQPQHF
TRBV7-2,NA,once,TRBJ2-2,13,CASSPTVSGELFF
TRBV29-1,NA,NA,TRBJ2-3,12,CSVSGLTDTQYF
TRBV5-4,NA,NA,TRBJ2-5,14,CASSLGGYQETQYF
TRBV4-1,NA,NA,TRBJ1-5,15,CASSQLQLGNQPQHF
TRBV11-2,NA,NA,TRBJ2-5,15,CASSLWTPFQETQYF
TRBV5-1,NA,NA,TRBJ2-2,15,CASSEQGGSTGELFF
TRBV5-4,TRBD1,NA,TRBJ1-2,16,CASSLPGGEANYGYTF
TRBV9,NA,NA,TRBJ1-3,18,CASSPLGQNRFSGNTIYF
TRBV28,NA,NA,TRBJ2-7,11,CASRAFYEQYF
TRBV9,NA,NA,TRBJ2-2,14,CASSVRTNTGELFF
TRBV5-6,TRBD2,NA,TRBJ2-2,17,CASSLGGGRARTGELFF
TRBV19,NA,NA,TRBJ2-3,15,CASSIALASTDTQYF
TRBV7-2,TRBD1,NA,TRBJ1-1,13,CASRAPGGTEAFF
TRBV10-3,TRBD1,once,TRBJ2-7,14,CAIRGQGASYEQYF
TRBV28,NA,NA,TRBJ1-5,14,CASSLTPGARSQHF
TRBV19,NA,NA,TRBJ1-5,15,CASSIGTPRKQPQHF
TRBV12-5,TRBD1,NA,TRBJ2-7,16,CASGLGTGTGTLEQYF
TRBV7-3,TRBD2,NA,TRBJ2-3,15,CASRLGLAGKDTQYF
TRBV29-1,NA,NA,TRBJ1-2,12,CSVGQSNYGYTF
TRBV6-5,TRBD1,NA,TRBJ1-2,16,CASSYSGTGLGYGYTF
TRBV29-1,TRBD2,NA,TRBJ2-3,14,CSARGGRGADTQYF
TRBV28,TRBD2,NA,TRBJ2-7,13,CASSLASGSHQYF
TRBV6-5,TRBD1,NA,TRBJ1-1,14,CASSYRQGDREAFF
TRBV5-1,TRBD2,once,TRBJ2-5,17,CASSQLAGRSRQETQYF
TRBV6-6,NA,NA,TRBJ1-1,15,CASSYSKQGSTEAFF
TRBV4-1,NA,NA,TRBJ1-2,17,CASSPGWRQRMSNGYTF
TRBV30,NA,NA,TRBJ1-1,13,CAWSVFMNTEAFF
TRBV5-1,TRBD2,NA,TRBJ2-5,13,CASSAGVEETQYF
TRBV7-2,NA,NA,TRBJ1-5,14,CASSLLPSNQPQHF
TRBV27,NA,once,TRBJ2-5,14,CASRTLGLGETQYF
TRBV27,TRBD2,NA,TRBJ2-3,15,CASRPRGRALDTQYF
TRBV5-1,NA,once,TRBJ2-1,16,CASSDLTGSSYNEQFF
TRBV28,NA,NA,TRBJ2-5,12,CASRERFSQEYF
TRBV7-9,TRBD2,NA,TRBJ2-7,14,CASSVSGTSSEQYF
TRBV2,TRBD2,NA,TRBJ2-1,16,CASSNVGLAGYDEQFF
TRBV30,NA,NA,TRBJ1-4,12,CAWSPGLEKLFF